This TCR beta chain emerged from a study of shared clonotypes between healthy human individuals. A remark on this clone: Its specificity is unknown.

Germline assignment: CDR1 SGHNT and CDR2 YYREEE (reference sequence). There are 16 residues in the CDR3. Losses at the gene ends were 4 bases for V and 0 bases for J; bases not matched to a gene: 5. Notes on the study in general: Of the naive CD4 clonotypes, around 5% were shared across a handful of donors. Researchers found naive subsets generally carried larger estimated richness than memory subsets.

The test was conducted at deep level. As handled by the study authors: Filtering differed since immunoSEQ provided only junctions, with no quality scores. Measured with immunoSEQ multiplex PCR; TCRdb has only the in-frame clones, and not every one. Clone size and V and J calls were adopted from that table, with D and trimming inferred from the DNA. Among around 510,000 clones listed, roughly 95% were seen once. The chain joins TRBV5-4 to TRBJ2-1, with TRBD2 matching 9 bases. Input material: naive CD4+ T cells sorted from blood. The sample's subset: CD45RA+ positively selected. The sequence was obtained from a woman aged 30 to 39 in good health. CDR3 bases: TGTGCCAGCAGCGGCCTAGCGGGGAGCTCCTACAATGAGCAGTTCTTC. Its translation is CASSGLAGSSYNEQFF.